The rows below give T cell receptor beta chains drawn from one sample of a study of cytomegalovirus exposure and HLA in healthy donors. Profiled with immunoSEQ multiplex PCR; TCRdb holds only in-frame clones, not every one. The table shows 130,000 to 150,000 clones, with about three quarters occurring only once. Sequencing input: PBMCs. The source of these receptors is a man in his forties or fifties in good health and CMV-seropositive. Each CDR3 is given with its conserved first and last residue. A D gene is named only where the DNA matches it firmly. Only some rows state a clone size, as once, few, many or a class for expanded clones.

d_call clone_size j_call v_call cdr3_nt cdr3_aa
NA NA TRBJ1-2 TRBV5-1 TGCGCCAGCAGCTTGGCAGGGTTTGGCGGCTACACCTTC CASSLAGFGGYTF
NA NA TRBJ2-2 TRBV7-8 TGTGCCAGCAGCTTAGTCGGGAGTAAGGCTGGGGAGCTGTTTTTT CASSLVGSKAGELFF
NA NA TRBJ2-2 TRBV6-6 TGTGCCAGCAGTCGGGGACGGGGGACCGGGGAGCTGTTTTTT CASSRGRGTGELFF
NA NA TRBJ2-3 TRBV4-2 TGTGCCAGCAGCCAAGGCGGTTCCTTCACAGATACGCAGTATTTT CASSQGGSFTDTQYF
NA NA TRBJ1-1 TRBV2 TGTGCCAGCAGTGAAGCCCCAAGAGCTGAAGCTTTCTTT CASSEAPRAEAFF
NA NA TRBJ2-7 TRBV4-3 TGCGCCAGCAGCCTTCTGCGGGGGCCTTCCTACGAGCAGTACTTC CASSLLRGPSYEQYF
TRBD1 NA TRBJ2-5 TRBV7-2 TGTGCCAGCAGCTTAAGACAGGGTCGAGGGGAGACCCAGTACTTC CASSLRQGRGETQYF
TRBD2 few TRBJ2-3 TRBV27 TGTGCCAGCAGTTTAAGGCTAGCGGGGTTTCACTTGGGGCCAGATACGCAGTATTTT CASSLRLAGFHLGPDTQYF
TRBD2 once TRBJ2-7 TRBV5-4 TGTGCCAGCAGCGGCGGGACTAGCGGGGTCTACGAGCAGTACTTC CASSGGTSGVYEQYF
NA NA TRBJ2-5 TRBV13 TGTGCCAGCAGCCCGGGCCCAGGGGAGACCCAGTACTTC CASSPGPGETQYF
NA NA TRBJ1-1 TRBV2 TGTGCCAGCAGTCGGACATTAACTGAAGCTTTCTTT CASSRTLTEAFF
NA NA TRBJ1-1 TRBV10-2 TGCGCCAGCAGTGGCGGGATGAACACTGAAGCTTTCTTT CASSGGMNTEAFF
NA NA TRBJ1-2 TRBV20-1 TGCAGTGCTTACAGTGACTATGGCTACACCTTC CSAYSDYGYTF
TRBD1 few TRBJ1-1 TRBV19 TGTGCCAGTAGTATTTTGGCAGGGGGCACTGAAGCTTTCTTT CASSILAGGTEAFF
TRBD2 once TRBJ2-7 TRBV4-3 TGCGCCAGCAGCCAAGGTGCGGGAGGTTATCCTCCCTACGAGCAGTACTTC CASSQGAGGYPPYEQYF
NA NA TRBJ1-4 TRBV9 TGTGCCAGCAGCGCGGACCCCGGGCAGGGAAAACTGTTTTTT CASSADPGQGKLFF
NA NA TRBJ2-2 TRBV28 TGTGCCAGCAGTTTCCCAGGGGGAGCGGGGGTCTCCGGGGAGCTGTTTTTT CASSFPGGAGVSGELFF
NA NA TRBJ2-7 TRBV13 TGTGCCAGCAGCCGGTTCTTGTACGAGCAGTACTTC CASSRFLYEQYF
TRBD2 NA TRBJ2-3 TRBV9 TGTGCCAGCAGCTTCGGGGGGACGCTTTTCACAGATACGCAGTATTTT CASSFGGTLFTDTQYF
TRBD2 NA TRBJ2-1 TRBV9 TGTGCCAGCAGCGCCGGGGACTACCAGAGGCTAAATGAGCAGTTCTTC CASSAGDYQRLNEQFF
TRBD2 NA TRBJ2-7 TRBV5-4 TGTGCCAGCAGTTGGGGACTAGCGGGACCCTACGAGCAGTACTTC CASSWGLAGPYEQYF
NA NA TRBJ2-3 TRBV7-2 TGTGCCAGCAGCTCGGACTACCTTAGCACAGATACGCAGTATTTT CASSSDYLSTDTQYF
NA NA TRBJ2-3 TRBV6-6 TGTGCCAGCAGTTACACCTGGACAGCAGATACGCAGTATTTT CASSYTWTADTQYF
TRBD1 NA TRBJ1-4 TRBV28 TGTGCCAGCAGTCCCGGGACAGGTGCCGAAAAACTGTTTTTT CASSPGTGAEKLFF
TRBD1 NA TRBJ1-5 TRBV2 TGTGCCAGCAGAGGGGGGACAGGTGGTTTTCAGCCCCAGCATTTT CASRGGTGGFQPQHF
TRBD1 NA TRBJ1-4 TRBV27 TGTGCCAGCAGTTCTCGCGGTAGGGGGCGAGTAGATGAAAAACTGTTTTTT CASSSRGRGRVDEKLFF
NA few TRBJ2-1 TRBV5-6 TGTGCCAGCAGCTTGGGAACGTTGCGCCAAAATGAGCAGTTCTTC CASSLGTLRQNEQFF
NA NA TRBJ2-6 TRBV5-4 TGTGCCAGCAGCATCCCGGGTCGAATGTCCTCTGGGGCCAACGTCCTGACTTTC CASSIPGRMSSGANVLTF
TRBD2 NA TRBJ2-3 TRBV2 TGTGCCAGCAGTAGAACTTTACTAGCGGGGGGTACTAGCACAGATACGCAGTATTTT CASSRTLLAGGTSTDTQYF
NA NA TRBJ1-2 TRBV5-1 TGCGCCAGCAGCTTGGTTGCGGGGAGTGGCTACACCTTC CASSLVAGSGYTF
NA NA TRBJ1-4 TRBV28 TGTGCCAGCACAAACGCGAATAATGAAAAACTGTTTTTT CASTNANNEKLFF
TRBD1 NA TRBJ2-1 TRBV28 TGTGCCAGCAGTTTATCGGTGACAGGGCATATCAATGAGCAGTTCTTC CASSLSVTGHINEQFF
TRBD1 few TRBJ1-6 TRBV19 TGTGCCAGTAGTATAACAGGGGTGCATTCACCCCTCCACTTT CASSITGVHSPLHF
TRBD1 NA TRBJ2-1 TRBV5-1 TGCGCCAGCAGCTTACATAACAGGACAGGGAACAATGAGCAGTTCTTC CASSLHNRTGNNEQFF
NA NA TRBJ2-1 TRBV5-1 TGCGCCAGCAGCTTGTCAGGTCCCTACAATGAGCAGTTCTTC CASSLSGPYNEQFF
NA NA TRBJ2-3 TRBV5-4 TGTGCCAGCAGGGGGAGTACTTCAGATACGCAGTATTTT CASRGSTSDTQYF
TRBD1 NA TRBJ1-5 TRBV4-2 TGTGCCAGCAGCCGGAACGGGCAGGGGGATTTTAGCAATCAGCCCCAGCATTTT CASSRNGQGDFSNQPQHF
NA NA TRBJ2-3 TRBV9 TGTGCCAGCAGCGTAGCCCCGCGGTCCGAAGATACGCAGTATTTT CASSVAPRSEDTQYF
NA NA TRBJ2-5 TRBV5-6 TGTGCCAGCAGCTTGGCGAGGCGGCCGGAGACCCAGTACTTC CASSLARRPETQYF
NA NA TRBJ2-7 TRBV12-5 TGTGCTAGTGGCTACCCCGCTAATCCGGGATACGAGCAGTACTTC CASGYPANPGYEQYF
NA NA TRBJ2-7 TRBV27 TGTGCCAGCAGTTTCGTAAGCGGCTCCTACGAGCAGTACTTC CASSFVSGSYEQYF
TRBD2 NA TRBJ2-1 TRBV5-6 TGTGCCAGCAGCGTAAGTTTGCTAGCGGGAGACCGGAGTGAGCAGTTCTTC CASSVSLLAGDRSEQFF
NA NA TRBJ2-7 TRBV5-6 TGTGCCAGCAGCTTGGCAGTGTTTGGGGCAGGCGAGCAGTACTTC CASSLAVFGAGEQYF
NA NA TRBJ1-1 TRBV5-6 TGTGCCAGCAGCTGGACCGGGAGCAGGGATGGGGCTTTCTTT CASSWTGSRDGAFF
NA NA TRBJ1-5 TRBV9 TGTGCCAGCAGCGTAGCGGGATATAGCAATCAGCCCCAGCATTTT CASSVAGYSNQPQHF
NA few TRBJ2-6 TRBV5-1 TGCGCCAGCAGCTTTAACAGGATCTCTGGGGCCAACGTCCTGACTTTC CASSFNRISGANVLTF
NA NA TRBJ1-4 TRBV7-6 TGTGCCAGCAGCTTCGGGGGTGCAACTAATGAAAAACTGTTTTTT CASSFGGATNEKLFF
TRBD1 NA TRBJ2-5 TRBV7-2 TGTGCCAGCAGCTACGGGACAGGGCTCGTCCAAGAGACCCAGTACTTC CASSYGTGLVQETQYF
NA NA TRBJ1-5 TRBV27 TGTGCCAGCAGTTTGACAACGAATCAGCCCCAGCATTTT CASSLTTNQPQHF
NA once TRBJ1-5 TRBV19 TGTGCCAGTACCCAGTCAATCGGCAATCAGCCCCAGCATTTT CASTQSIGNQPQHF
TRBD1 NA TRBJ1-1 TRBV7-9 TGTGCCAGCCTCGGACAGGGGGTCACTGAAGCTTTCTTT CASLGQGVTEAFF
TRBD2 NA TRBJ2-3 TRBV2 TGTGCCAGCAGACAGACTAGCGGGAGCGCAGATACGCAGTATTTT CASRQTSGSADTQYF
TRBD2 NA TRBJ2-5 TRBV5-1 TGCGCCAGCAGTCTTCTAGCGGTCCAAGAGACCCAGTACTTC CASSLLAVQETQYF
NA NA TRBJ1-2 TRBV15 TGTGCCACCGGCCTGCTAGGCGGTTTTGGCTACACCTTC CATGLLGGFGYTF
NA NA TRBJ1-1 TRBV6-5 TGTGCCAGCAGTGGCGAGGGGGTGGGTACTGAAGCTTTCTTT CASSGEGVGTEAFF
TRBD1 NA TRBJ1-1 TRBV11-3 TGTGCCAGCAGCTTAGCTGCGAACAGGGGGAACACTGAAGCTTTCTTT CASSLAANRGNTEAFF
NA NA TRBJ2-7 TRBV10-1 TGCGCCAGCAGTACAGGTTTTTCGGACGAGCAGTACTTC CASSTGFSDEQYF
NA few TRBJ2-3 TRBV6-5 TGTGCCAGCAGTATCGGACAGAGCACAGATACGCAGTATTTT CASSIGQSTDTQYF
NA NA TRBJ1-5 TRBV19 TGTGCCAGTAGTATAGATTTGAGGAACAATCAGCCCCAGCATTTT CASSIDLRNNQPQHF
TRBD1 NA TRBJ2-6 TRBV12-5 TGTGCTAGTGGTTTGTCGAGACAGGGCTTCTCTGGGGCCAACGTCCTGACTTTC CASGLSRQGFSGANVLTF